This record looks at one T cell receptor beta chain sequence and its context. The sample holds a few counts of this clonotype. Which antigen it targets is not known. Within one base of it there is no much larger clone, and no base qualities were kept. The record originates from a study of T cells after yellow fever vaccination (dated by TCRdb to the late 2010s). Describing the broader study: The SMART-Seq v4 Ultra Low Input RNA kit was used to prepare libraries from fractions with low cell numbers. To track T-cell clones before and after primary and booster YFV17D yellow fever vaccination, bulk TCR alpha and beta repertoires were sequenced longitudinally. Two healthy male donors made up the cohort, one aged 18 to 29 years and the other aged 30 to 39 years. Bulk PBMC replicates and cell subsets were isolated from blood drawn at multiple timepoints before and after both primary and secondary immunization.

TCR cDNA was synthesized by 5'RACE template switching, which introduced a universal primer site and unique molecular identifiers. Priming for cDNA synthesis came from both the TCR alpha and TCR beta constant segments. Two PCR steps were used to amplify libraries, with sample barcodes and sequencing adapters being added in the second step. Sequencing of the libraries was done on either Illumina HiSeq 2500 (2x100 bp) or NovaSeq (2x150 bp). The authors' pipeline ran thus. Demultiplexing of reads and collapsing into UMI consensus sequences were performed with MIGEC, and V(D)J alignment was carried out with MiXCR. Vaccine-responding clonotypes were defined with edgeR using replicate PBMC samples, requiring FDR below 0.01 and a log2 fold change above 5 up to day 15. Bulk clonotypes were assigned CD4 or CD8 identity according to which sequenced CD4 or CD8 repertoire held them at higher abundance. TCRdb's own reprocessing of the public reads used fastp at Q25 and MiXCR and kept productive beta chains. Entries that share a CDR3 protein sequence are merged under the most common genes and DNA. The V and J calls and clone size are TCRdb's, not the authors'. The sample has about 160,000 distinct CDR3 sequences on record, approximately 6.7% of them singletons. The ten largest clones capture 2.5% to 3% of the sample.

The research as a whole found: Most clones expanded after primary vaccination (almost 97% of CD4 and around 88% of CD8) were re-detected after the booster, suggesting that broad memory maintenance occurred. A small share of clonotypes was detected in both CD4 and CD8 compartments, with the overlap likely arising from convergent recombination. Computational filtering was needed because FACS-sorted repertoires could contain abundant contaminating clonotypes from the bulk population. Because the study included only a couple of donors, the extent to which the findings can be generalized is limited. The secondary T-cell response was found to be weaker but faster than the primary response, with a peak reached on day 5 rather than on day 15.

Explained via the paper, the treatment or condition label denotes: live attenuated yellow fever vaccine strain. PBMCs were isolated from peripheral blood using a standard Ficoll-Paque protocol. Dynabeads CD4 and CD8 positive selection kits were used to isolate CD4 and CD8 T-cell fractions. RNA was extracted with TriZol from bulk PBMCs, CD4 and CD8 fractions, and dextramer-positive and dextramer-negative fractions. The receptor was derived from a man aged 18 to 29 who received the YFV17D yellow fever vaccine. This specimen consisted of CD4+ T cells sorted from PBMCs, obtained around 5 days after the first yellow fever vaccination.

DNA sequence: TGTGCCAGCAGCAAAGCTTCTCCTATTGGCAATCAGCCCCAGCATTTT. The translation is CASSKASPIGNQPQHF. This sequence uses TRBV21-1 and TRBJ1-5. TRBV21-1 is deemed a pseudogene. CDR3 length: 16 amino acids, cysteine to phenylalanine. The entry retains the CDR3 DNA only, 48 bases that are in frame from base 1.